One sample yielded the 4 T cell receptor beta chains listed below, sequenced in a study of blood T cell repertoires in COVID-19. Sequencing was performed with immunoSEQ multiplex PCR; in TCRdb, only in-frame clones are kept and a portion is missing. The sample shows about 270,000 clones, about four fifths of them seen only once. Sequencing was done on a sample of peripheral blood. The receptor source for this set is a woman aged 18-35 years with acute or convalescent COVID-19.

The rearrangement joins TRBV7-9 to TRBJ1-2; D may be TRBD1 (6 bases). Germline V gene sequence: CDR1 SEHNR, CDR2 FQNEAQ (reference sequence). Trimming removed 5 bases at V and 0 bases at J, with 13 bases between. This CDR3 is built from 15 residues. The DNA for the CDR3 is TGTGCCAGCAGCCGCTACGGGACAACTAACTATGGCTACACCTTC. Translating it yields CASSRYGTTNYGYTF.

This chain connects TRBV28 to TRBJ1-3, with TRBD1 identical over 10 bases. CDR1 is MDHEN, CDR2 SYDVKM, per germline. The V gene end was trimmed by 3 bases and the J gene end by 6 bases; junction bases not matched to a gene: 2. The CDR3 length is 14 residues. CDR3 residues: CASSLGTGENTIYF. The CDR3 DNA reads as TGTGCCAGCAGTTTGGGGACAGGGGAAAACACCATATATTTT.

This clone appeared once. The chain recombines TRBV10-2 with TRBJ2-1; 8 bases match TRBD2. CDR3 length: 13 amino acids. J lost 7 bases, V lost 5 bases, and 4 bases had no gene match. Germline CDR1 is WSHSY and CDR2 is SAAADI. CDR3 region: CASSLAGRNEQFF. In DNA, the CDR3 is TGCGCCAGCAGTTTAGCGGGAAGGAATGAGCAGTTCTTC.

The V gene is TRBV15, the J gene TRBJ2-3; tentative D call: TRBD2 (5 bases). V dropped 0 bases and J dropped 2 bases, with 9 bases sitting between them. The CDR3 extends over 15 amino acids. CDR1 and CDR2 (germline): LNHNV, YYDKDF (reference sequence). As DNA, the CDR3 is TGTGCCACCAGCAGAGAGGACTCGCACACAGATACGCAGTATTTT. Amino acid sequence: CATSREDSHTDTQYF.